Listed here is a single T cell receptor beta chain. Antigen: not known. The PCR contained 60 Vbeta and 13 Jbeta primers. Generated by immunoSEQ multiplex PCR, the TCRdb table keeps only in-frame clones and is missing some. The top ten clones hold approximately 2.6% of a sample with around 190,000 clones, about four fifths of them seen once. This specimen belongs to a study of cytomegalovirus exposure and HLA in healthy donors. Overall study context: HLA-typed donors contributed about 85 million unique TCRs, which were held in an early data release. Study-wide results and caveats: A later analysis reportedly found fewer N-insertions in an Asian-associated ancestry cluster than the roughly 670-donor mean. In a later analysis, at a false discovery rate of 0.05, roughly 16,000 TCR beta sequences matched HLA alleles.

V lost 0 bases and J lost 4, with 7 bases in between. Germline values: CDR1 MNHEY, CDR2 SVGAGI. The CDR3 is 14 amino acids. Specimen: PBMCs. The receptor comes from a female donor in good health and CMV-seronegative. This rearrangement joins TRBV6-5 to TRBJ2-1; no reliable D call. CDR3 in DNA: TGTGCCAGCAGTTACTCTCGGGTATACAATGAGCAGTTCTTC. This translates into CASSYSRVYNEQFF.